This entry concerns a single TCR beta chain. Antigen unknown. This specimen comes from a study of metastatic and nonmetastatic thyroid tumors. Study-wide results and caveats: The reported finding was significantly higher TCR beta diversity in malignant thyroid tumors relative to benign nodules, in blood and tumor.

Nobody among the patients had been given any treatment before thyroid surgery. With MiXCR, TCRdb called clones anew from the PCR reads. The sample holds tens of thousands of clones, approximately 22% seen once. The TCR was taken from a female donor with papillary thyroid cancer or a benign thyroid nodule (not recorded which). Some clones in this sample may be carry-over from other donors' samples. Input material: adjacent normal tissue.

CDR3 sequence reads: CSARYTVLHEQYF. The CDR3 DNA reads as TGCAGTGCAAGGTACACGGTGCTGCACGAGCAGTACTTC. The chain has TRBV20-1 and TRBJ2-7; D not resolved. The ends were cut back, 6 bases at V and 5 bases at J, with 17 bases in the middle. There are 13 residues in the CDR3. CDR1 DFQATT and CDR2 SNEGSKA come from the germline V gene (reference sequence).